The source of this T cell receptor beta chain is a study of blood T cell repertoires in COVID-19. V lost 5 bases to trimming and J lost 5 bases, with 23 bases between them. This CDR3 is built from 17 residues. Germline-derived CDR1 and CDR2 are SEHNR and FQNEAQ (reference sequence). This clone was detected only a few times. Profiling relied on immunoSEQ multiplex PCR, and the TCRdb table lists in-frame clones only, not all of them. The table lists 250,000 or so clones, about 89% of them singletons. The clonotype originates from a man aged 40-49 years with active or convalescent COVID-19. Sequencing was carried out using peripheral blood. The chain carries TRBV7-9 and TRBJ2-3, with D possibly matching TRBD1 (5 bases). CDR3 nucleotides: TGTGCCAGCAGCCTAAGACCGTCGACGGTAACAGGAGATACGCAGTATTTT. Translating it yields CASSLRPSTVTGDTQYF.